This passage covers 3 T cell receptor beta chains from one sample sequenced in a study of T cell responses to AZD1222 COVID-19 vaccine. Profiled with immunoSEQ multiplex PCR; TCRdb holds only in-frame clones, not every one. The top ten clones hold around 0.58% of a sample with about 260,000 clones, approximately 95% of them seen once. This specimen consisted of peripheral blood, obtained on day 0 of AZD1222 vaccination. These receptor sequences come from an adult in good health.

This clone was detected only once. The CDR3 nucleotides read TGTGCCAGCAGATTTTACTTGAACACTGAAGCTTTCTTT. It yields the protein CASRFYLNTEAFF. The V gene is TRBV28, the J gene TRBJ1-1; D is undetermined. The CDR3 covers 13 residues. V gave up 6 bases and J gave up 0 bases, with 8 bases separating them. Germline V gives CDR1 MDHEN, CDR2 SYDVKM.

The chain has TRBV2 and TRBJ2-2; maybe TRBD2 (5 bases). Germline V gene lookup returns CDR1 SNHLY and CDR2 FYNNEI. V lost 2 bases to trimming and J lost 5 bases, with 12 bases between them. The CDR3 contains 15 residues. CDR3 nucleotides: TGTGCCAGCAGTGAAAGTCCGCCGGGAACCGGGGAGCTGTTTTTT. Its protein product is CASSESPPGTGELFF. The full variable domain, in which reference TRBV2 and TRBJ2-2 provide the parts outside the CDR3, is EPEVTQTPSHQVTQMGQEVILRCVPISNHLYFYWYRQILGQKVEFLVSFYNNEISEKSEIFDDQFSVERPDGSNFTLKIRSTKLEDSAMYFCASSESPPGTGELFFGEGSRLTVL.

The chain carries TRBV9 and TRBJ2-5; 9 positions agree with TRBD1. CDR1 is SGDLS, CDR2 YYNGEE, per germline. V lost 2 bases to trimming and J lost 5 bases; unmatched junction nucleotides: 4. This CDR3 comprises 14 residues. The CDR3 DNA reads as TGTGCCAGCAGCGTCGGGACAGGGATCGAGACCCAGTACTTC. It specifies CASSVGTGIETQYF.